This T cell receptor (beta chain) was observed in a study of identical twins (dated by TCRdb to between 2015 and 2016). With respect to the entire study: The study deep-sequenced TCR alpha and beta repertoires from monozygotic twins, unrelated adults of various ages and cord blood to test whether fetal clonotypes persist. Replicate twin experiments were performed at different times using different library preparation protocols to rule out contamination.

Libraries were constructed by 5' RACE. Sequenced using an Illumina HiSeq 2000. Template switching introduced a universal primer binding site; the final cDNA contained a unique molecular identifier, enabling accurate counting of TCR cDNA molecules. Specific primers in the conserved constant-segment region were used to synthesize first-strand cDNA for TCR alpha and beta chains. To control for contamination, each cDNA library was double barcoded with a SMART-Mk sample barcode plus Illumina barcodes. TruSeq adapter sequences and Illumina sample barcodes were added in two successive PCR steps. The Illumina HiSeq platform was used with custom primers to sequence TCR alpha and beta cDNA libraries. The study's own analysis went as follows. MiGEC was used to process raw reads and extract unique molecular identifiers, and MiXCR was used to find CDR3 positions. Recombination models were inferred per individual with the repgenHMM and IGoR tools using an EM algorithm. Shared clonotype analysis was performed with the tcR package in R, normalizing sharing by the product of cloneset sizes. To study raw recombination without the effects of thymic and clonal selection, out-of-frame nonproductive sequences were analyzed. The raw public data were reprocessed by TCRdb itself: fastp quality trimming at Q25, MiXCR clonotype calling, in-frame beta chains only. Every CDR3 protein is listed once, alongside the most common genes and DNA of its rows. The V and J calls were not made by the authors but by TCRdb's processing. The sample table records around 250,000 distinct CDR3 sequences; over 5% of these occur just once. About 14% of the sample lies in the top ten.

About this clonotype: Its antigen is still unknown. No qualities accompany the bases; no much larger clone lies one base away.

What the research found in general, with its limitations: Out-of-frame TCR alpha sharing in monozygotic twins was systematically underestimated by recombination models, whereas sharing between unrelated individuals was in agreement with the recombination models. Out-of-frame TCR alpha sequences shared between twins showed an excess of low generation-probability sequences compared with coincidental sharing between unrelated individuals. Because the same donors could not be followed over many years, conclusions were based on cross-sectional statistical analysis. Excess twin sharing in beta out-of-frame sequences was weaker because fewer shared sequences lowered the signal-to-noise ratio. Zero-insertion analyses could be partly confounded by invariant T cells such as MAIT and iNKT, though diverse VJ usage argued against such confounding for most clonotypes. Abundant cord blood beta clonotypes had fewer insertions, young adult naive repertoires showed a similar but weaker trend, and memory repertoires showed no such trend.

The CDR3 spans 15 residues, from the cysteine through the phenylalanine. Only the CDR3 region is kept as DNA, spanning 45 bases read in frame from base 1. The germline V and J ends show losses of 6 bases and 1 base respectively, and no gene match explains 7 bases of the junction. Every donor was a healthy Caucasian. Three pairs of female monozygotic twins, all aged 18 to 29 years, made up the twin cohort. Positive isolation kits from Invitrogen were used to isolate CD4+ and CD8+ T cell populations. This sample was shared with a second study, whose subject was T cells expressing NK-cell markers. The second study's authors report: TCR beta-chain repertoires were profiled in sorted CD3+CD56+NKG2C+, CD3+CD56+NKG2C- and CD3+CD56-NKG2C+ T-cell subsets from several donors. Seven of the eight sequenced donors were HCMV-seropositive and one was HCMV-seronegative. In several experiments an anti-gammadeltaTCR antibody was added to restrict sorting to alphabetaTCR-expressing T cells. In six donors, the dominant CD3+CD56+NKG2C+ clonotypes were among the top 10 CD8+ clonotypes and accounted for about 1.0-7.5% of CD8+ T cells. Those dominant clonotypes were again the most abundant among CD3+CD56-NKG2C+ cells in a handful of donors, at 28.3-60.1%. Whether the expanded NKG2C-expressing T cell clones were specific for HCMV antigens was left unclear. Randomly selected healthy volunteers, three men and five women, were used as the eight sequenced donors. HCMV serostatus was determined by detecting HCMV-specific IgG in serum with a commercial ELISA kit. MIGEC handled demultiplexing of the reads and grouping by UMI, while MiTCR was used to assemble and quantify clonotypes. Only TCR cDNA sequences supported by at least two reads were kept to exclude erroneous sequences. Downstream repertoire analysis used the tcR package, and clonotypes were matched across fractions by CDR3 nucleotide sequence plus V segment. VDJmatch was used to annotate antigen specificity against VDJdb, with one amino acid substitution allowed in CDR3.

Recombination linked TRBV12-3 or TRBV12-4 to TRBJ2-5, with TRBD2 matching 8 junction bases. The sample comprised CD8+ T cells sorted from blood. The sequence was collected from a woman under 30 in good health. The CDR3 region reads CASRPTSGGQETQYF. At the DNA level, the sequence is TGTGCCAGCAGACCCACAAGCGGGGGCCAAGAGACCCAGTACTTC.